The 27 T cell receptor beta chains below come from one sample, sequenced in a study of cytomegalovirus exposure and HLA in healthy donors (dated 2017 in TCRdb). Library preparation employed the immunoSEQ multiplex PCR assay. A mixture of 60 forward primers for TCR Vbeta segments and 13 reverse primers for TCR Jbeta segments was used in the multiplex PCR. TCRdb took over this immuneACCESS table, retaining in-frame rearrangements with V and J assigned. Such tables are incomplete; in checked studies, under half of the missing clones stem from an unresolved V gene, and the remainder is unexplained. The table for this sample lists about 87,000 clones; about 68% of them were counted only once. Jointly, the top ten make up under 25% of the sample. The sample was PBMCs. Source of these receptors: a man aged 25-45 years in good health and CMV-seropositive.

CDR3 sequence: CASSPGAENTEAFF. The CDR3 region has the DNA TGTGCCAGCTCACCGGGGGCGGAGAACACTGAAGCTTTCTTT. The J gene is TRBJ1-1, the V gene TRBV18, with D possibly being TRBD1 (6 bases). Germline values: CDR1 KGHSH, CDR2 LQKENI. The CDR3 consists of 14 residues. Trimming shortened V by 3 bases and J by 1 base, and 9 bases separated the two germline ends.

The rearrangement links TRBV27 to TRBJ2-7, with D perhaps matching TRBD1 (6 bases). V was pared by 1 base and J by 3 bases, with 13 bases between. This CDR3 contains 15 residues. Germline CDR1 reads MNHEY; CDR2 reads SMNVEV (reference sequence). CDR3 residues: CASSLWGTGNYEQYF. The CDR3 region has the DNA TGTGCCAGCAGTTTATGGGGAACAGGGAACTACGAGCAGTACTTC.

The V call is TRBV6-5, the J call TRBJ2-7, with a tentative D call TRBD2 (5 bases). CDR1 is MNHEY and CDR2 is SVGAGI in the germline V gene. The CDR3 totals 15 residues. V dropped 0 bases and J dropped 2 bases, with 11 bases sitting between them. CDR3 coding DNA: TGTGCCAGCAGTTACTCAGGCGGGCAAACCTACGAGCAGTACTTC. Protein product: CASSYSGGQTYEQYF.

This clone has just one count. The chain recombines TRBV5-8 with TRBJ1-5; D uncertain. In germline, CDR1 is SGHTS, CDR2 YDEGEE. V was shortened by 0 bases and J by 5 bases, with 6 bases between the two germline ends. The CDR3 spans 13 residues. The CDR3 DNA reads as TGTGCCAGCAGCTTGGCCTCTGATCAGCCCCAGCATTTT. Its translation is CASSLASDQPQHF.

The chain links TRBV18 to TRBJ2-3, with D possibly matching TRBD2 (5 bases). Germline CDR1 is KGHSH and CDR2 is LQKENI. This CDR3 comprises 16 residues. V lost 0 bases to trimming and J lost 10 bases, with 20 bases between them. The CDR3, as DNA: TGTGCCAGCTCACCACCTCAAGGAGGCCTCGGTGTGGCGCAGTATTTT. This translates into CASSPPQGGLGVAQYF.

The rearrangement joins TRBV5-1 to TRBJ2-1, with TRBD2 identical over 12 bases. The junction had 7 bases not matched to a gene; V was cut back by 0 bases and J by 9 bases. Germline CDR1 SGHRS, CDR2 YFSETQ. The CDR3 runs to 16 residues. This CDR3 is CASSLVLAGGPGEQFF. DNA for the CDR3: TGCGCCAGCAGCTTGGTTCTAGCGGGGGGGCCTGGTGAGCAGTTCTTC.

The chain recombines TRBV7-2 with TRBJ2-7, with D tentatively TRBD2 (6 bases). The germline CDR1 and CDR2 sequences are SGHTA and FQGNSA. V was clipped by 1 base and J by 3 bases, with 7 bases between them. The CDR3 has 13 residues. The CDR3 DNA is TGTGCCAGCAGCTTAGGGGAGGTCTACGAGCAGTACTTC. Protein sequence: CASSLGEVYEQYF.

There are a few counts of this clone. This chain uses TRBV27 with TRBJ1-3; D remains unclear. Germline V CDR1 and CDR2: MNHEY, SMNVEV (reference sequence). The CDR3 sequence is 20 residues long. Trimming took off 6 bases at V and 2 bases at J, with 29 bases between the two ends. CDR3 coding DNA: TGTGCCAGCAGCCTAAGGGCTCCCCAACTCCTGGGAGGCACTGGAAACACCATATATTTT. Its protein is CASSLRAPQLLGGTGNTIYF.

This chain joins TRBV11-2 and TRBJ2-1; maybe TRBD1 (6 bases). CDR1 and CDR2 from the germline V gene are SGHAT and FQNNGV. The CDR3 runs to 13 residues. The V and J ends lost 8 bases and 9 bases respectively, with 17 bases between them. The CDR3 DNA reads TGTGCCAGCCAGGACAGCTCGGGAAGTGAGCAGTTCTTC. Translating gives CASQDSSGSEQFF.

The CDR3 loop is CASSPSSADNVLTF. The CDR3 region has the DNA TGTGCCAGCAGCCCTTCTTCAGCGGACAACGTCCTGACTTTC. The V gene is TRBV6-1, the J gene TRBJ2-6; D might be TRBD2 (5 bases). Per germline, CDR1 MNHNS and CDR2 SASEGT. The ends were cut back, 6 bases at V and 9 bases at J, with 15 bases in the middle. This CDR3 contains 14 residues.

The rearrangement joins TRBV15 to TRBJ1-2, with 7 bases fitting TRBD1. This CDR3 is 15 amino acids long. V lost 1 base, J lost 5 bases, and 7 bases stayed unmatched. Germline loops: CDR1 LNHNV, CDR2 YYDKDF (reference sequence). CDR3 nucleotide sequence: TGTGCCACCAGCAGAGGGAGGACAGGTGGTTATGGCTACACCTTC. This translates into CATSRGRTGGYGYTF.

The rearrangement joins TRBV28 to TRBJ1-2; D is unclear. Germline CDR1 reads MDHEN; CDR2 reads SYDVKM. This CDR3 comprises 12 residues. V lost 7 bases to trimming and J lost 2 bases, with 8 bases between them. Here the CDR3 reads CASNRVNYGYTF. CDR3 DNA sequence: TGTGCCAGCAATCGGGTCAACTATGGCTACACCTTC.

This clone came up once. The chain employs TRBV6-5 and TRBJ1-2; 7 positions match TRBD1. The CDR3 covers 15 residues. Germline loops: CDR1 MNHEY, CDR2 SVGAGI. The V gene end was trimmed by 6 bases and the J gene end by 8 bases; junction bases not matched to a gene: 15. The chain's CDR3 is CASRRDPEGANGYTF. CDR3 bases: TGTGCCAGCAGGAGGGACCCTGAGGGGGCTAACGGCTACACCTTC.

This chain connects TRBV10-2 to TRBJ2-4; TRBD2 might be the D (6 bases). CDR1 is WSHSY and CDR2 is SAAADI in the germline V gene. V was cut by 8 bases and J by 0 bases, with 8 bases left in between. The CDR3 extends over 13 amino acids. CDR3 region: CASAGLAKNIQYF. For the CDR3, the DNA is TGCGCCAGCGCGGGGCTAGCCAAAAACATTCAGTACTTC.

The chain joins TRBV14 to TRBJ2-5; 8 bases fit TRBD2. Losses at the gene ends were 0 bases for V and 7 bases for J; bases not matched to a gene: 7. This CDR3 comprises 15 residues. Germline V gene data show CDR1 as SGHDN and CDR2 as FVKESK. The CDR3 nucleotides read TGTGCCAGCAGCCAAGATCTCGGGGGGGAATCGACCCAGTACTTC. Protein sequence: CASSQDLGGESTQYF.

The V call is TRBV6-1, the J call TRBJ2-3; D gene unclear. The germline gives CDR1 MNHNS, CDR2 SASEGT. The CDR3 is 12 residues long. Between the trimmed V and J ends, which lost 7 bases and 6 bases, there was a span of 11 bases. The DNA of the CDR3 is TGTGCCAGCACCGGGTGGTGGGATACGCAGTATTTT. Translation gives CASTGWWDTQYF.

The sample holds a few counts of this clone. The rearrangement joins TRBV7-9 to TRBJ2-7; 7 bases line up with TRBD1. Germline V gene sequence: CDR1 SEHNR, CDR2 FQNEAQ (reference sequence). The CDR3 length is 14 residues. With 5 bases clipped from V and 1 base from J, the junction kept 5 bases outside the gene matches. CDR3 DNA sequence: TGTGCCAGCAGCCTCAGGACAGGTTCCTACGAGCAGTACTTC. Protein product: CASSLRTGSYEQYF.

This chain joins TRBV29-1 and TRBJ2-7, with TRBD1 matching 12 bases. This CDR3 contains 13 residues. The germline V gene has CDR1 SQVTM and CDR2 ANQGSEA. Germline trimming cut 7 bases from V and 5 bases from J; bases unmatched to any gene: 6. DNA for the CDR3: TGCAGCGGGGGACAGGGGGCGCCTAACGAGCAGTACTTC. Its protein is CSGGQGAPNEQYF.

The chain links TRBV19 to TRBJ1-4; 8 positions match TRBD1. Per germline, CDR1 LNHDA and CDR2 SQIVND (reference sequence). J was trimmed by 5 bases and V by 3 bases; bases with no gene match: 5. CDR3 length equals 15 residues. The CDR3 DNA reads as TGTGCCAGTAGTATCGACAGGGGAGAAAATGAAAAACTGTTTTTT. Translation: CASSIDRGENEKLFF.

This clone appeared a single time. This rearrangement joins TRBV10-3 to TRBJ1-5; the D is unclear. From germline, CDR1 is ENHRY and CDR2 SYGVKD. The CDR3 totals 14 residues. V was cut by 10 bases and J by 0 bases, with 13 bases left in between. The CDR3 reads CASGMEYSNQPQHF. CDR3 DNA sequence: TGTGCCAGCGGTATGGAATATAGCAATCAGCCCCAGCATTTT.

The J gene is TRBJ2-7, the V gene TRBV15, with a tentative D call TRBD1 (5 bases). The CDR3 has 17 residues. CDR1 is LNHNV and CDR2 is YYDKDF in the germline V gene (reference sequence). V was cut by 1 base and J by 2 bases, with 18 bases left in between. CDR3 nucleotide sequence: TGTGCCACCAGCAGAGCTCTCCAGGGATCTTGGGCCTACGAGCAGTACTTC. As protein: CATSRALQGSWAYEQYF.

V usage is TRBV27 and J usage is TRBJ1-6; 9 bases are shared with TRBD1. The germline CDR1 and CDR2 sequences are MNHEY and SMNVEV (reference sequence). The CDR3 is made up of 16 amino acids. Losses at the gene ends were 5 bases for V and 5 bases for J; bases not matched to a gene: 7. This CDR3 is CASSLTGGADNSPLHF. In DNA form, the CDR3 reads TGTGCCAGCAGTCTTACAGGGGGCGCAGATAATTCACCCCTCCACTTT.

This chain connects TRBV18 to TRBJ1-1; D possibly corresponds to TRBD1 (5 bases). The CDR3 loop spans 16 amino acids. V was cut by 6 bases and J by 0 bases, with 17 bases left in between. CDR1 KGHSH and CDR2 LQKENI come from the germline V gene. CDR3 residues: CASSGIRARVNTEAFF. The CDR3 nucleotides are TGTGCCAGCTCGGGGATCCGGGCCAGGGTGAACACTGAAGCTTTCTTT.

The CDR3 nucleotides read TGTGCCAGCTCACCACAGGGACAGGTAACCTACGAGCAGTACTTC. This encodes CASSPQGQVTYEQYF. The V gene is TRBV18, the J gene TRBJ2-7, with 8 bases matching TRBD1. With 1 base clipped from V and 2 bases from J, the junction kept 4 bases outside the gene matches. Germline values: CDR1 KGHSH, CDR2 LQKENI. The CDR3 sequence is 15 residues long.

This clone was seen a few times. J is TRBJ2-4 and V is TRBV4-3; 9 bases fit TRBD1. V lost 1 base and J lost 0; bases outside the gene matches: 7. The germline gives CDR1 LGHNA, CDR2 YSLEER. The CDR3 consists of 18 residues. The CDR3 sequence: CASSQGTGVSLAKNIQYF. CDR3 DNA: TGCGCCAGCAGCCAAGGGACAGGGGTGTCACTAGCCAAAAACATTCAGTACTTC.

This clone has a handful of counts. The chain employs TRBV5-6 and TRBJ1-1; 10 positions match TRBD1. The ends lost 4 bases at V and 5 bases at J; junction bases unmatched: 2. In germline, CDR1 is SGHDT, CDR2 YYEEEE. The CDR3 sequence is 13 residues long. The CDR3 DNA follows: TGTGCCAGCAGCGACAGGGGGCGAACTGAAGCTTTCTTT. This gives the protein CASSDRGRTEAFF. Full variable domain (outside the CDR3, taken from reference TRBV5-6 and TRBJ1-1): DAGVTQSPTHLIKTRGQQVTLRCSPKSGHDTVSWYQQALGQGPQFIFQYYEEEERQRGNFPDRFSGHQFPNYSSELNVNALLLGDSALYLCASSDRGRTEAFFGQGTRLTVV.

This clone has only a few counts. The rearrangement joins TRBV5-1 to TRBJ1-3, with D perhaps TRBD1 (6 bases). Germline V gene data show CDR1 as SGHRS and CDR2 as YFSETQ. The CDR3 loop spans 14 amino acids. V lost 5 bases and J lost 0, with 9 bases in between. CDR3 loop: CASRDSNSGNTIYF. In nucleotides, the CDR3 is TGCGCCAGCAGGGACAGCAACTCTGGAAACACCATATATTTT. Full variable domain (remainder filled in from reference TRBV5-1 and TRBJ1-3): KAGVTQTPRYLIKTRGQQVTLSCSPISGHRSVSWYQQTPGQGLQFLFEYFSETQRNKGNFPGRFSGRQFSNSRSEMNVSTLELGDSALYLCASRDSNSGNTIYFGEGSWLTVV.